What follows describes a single TCR beta chain. The V gene's germline CDR1 is LGHNA and CDR2 YNFKEQ. V gave up 0 bases and J gave up 4 bases, with 12 bases separating them. This CDR3 is 15 amino acids long. The data were taken from a study of blood T cell repertoires in COVID-19. Measured with immunoSEQ multiplex PCR; TCRdb has only the in-frame clones, and not every one. The sample records approximately 170,000 clones, more than 60% being singletons. The sequencing sample was made of peripheral blood. The rearrangement links TRBV4-2 to TRBJ1-1, with D perhaps matching TRBD1 (5 bases). This clonotype originated in a woman between 45 and 60 years old with acute or convalescent COVID-19. The CDR3 reads CASSQEMVGATEAFF. CDR3 bases: TGTGCCAGCAGCCAAGAGATGGTAGGGGCCACTGAAGCTTTCTTT.